This TCR beta chain was retrieved from a study of T cells in Graves' hyperthyroidism and ophthalmopathy. Template material for amplifying TCR beta CDR3 regions consisted of RNA transcripts. HTBI primers were employed in a first-round RT-PCR of the TCR CDR3. TCRdb independently ran MiXCR on the multiplex PCR reads; one entry per CDR3 protein. The data show about 640,000 distinct CDR3 sequences, with 40% to 55% seen just once and approximately 6.8% held by the top ten. Study-wide results and limits: Most thyroid clonotypes with frequency above 0.001 were detected in blood.

Exclusion criteria comprised uncontrolled infection, other autoimmune disease, pregnancy or lactation. As concerns this clonotype: Its antigen is undetermined.

This CDR3 region has 15 residues. Germline CDR1 is DFQATT and CDR2 is SNEGSKA (reference sequence). With 4 bases clipped from V and 2 bases from J, the junction kept 8 bases outside the gene matches. The genes are TRBV20-1 and TRBJ2-7, with 10 bases identical to TRBD2. This clonotype was obtained from an adult man with Graves' disease, either hyperthyroidism or ophthalmopathy (not recorded which). Sequencing was carried out using peripheral blood or thyroid tissue (not recorded which). CDR3 sequence: CSATIAGGVAYEQYF. The CDR3 DNA is TGCAGTGCTACTATAGCGGGAGGCGTCGCCTACGAGCAGTACTTC.